The next 32 T cell receptor beta chains were all read from a single sample in a study of somatic mutations in cytotoxic T cells in rheumatoid arthritis. Method: immunoSEQ multiplex PCR; TCRdb's copy keeps in-frame clones and lacks some. This sample has under 11,000 clones; 75% to 90% occur once, and the top ten carry about 1%. Sequencing was performed on CD4+ T cells sorted from blood. These receptors were collected from a woman aged 18-35 years with rheumatoid arthritis.

This chain links TRBV19 with TRBJ1-2; 8 nucleotides match TRBD1. The ends lost 9 bases at V and 5 bases at J; junction bases unmatched: 8. This CDR3 spans 13 amino acids. CDR1 is LNHDA and CDR2 is SQIVND in the germline V gene (reference sequence). The CDR3 DNA follows: TGTGCCAGCACCGACAGGGGACCTTATGGCTACACCTTC. Translating it yields CASTDRGPYGYTF.

J is TRBJ1-2 and V is TRBV7-9, with D uncertain. Germline-derived CDR1 and CDR2 are SEHNR and FQNEAQ (reference sequence). The CDR3 has 13 amino acids. With 5 bases removed from V and 8 bases from J, the gap between germline ends came to 15 bases. The CDR3 protein is CASSDDGNLGYTF. The CDR3 DNA reads TGTGCCAGCAGCGACGACGGGAACCTGGGCTACACCTTC.

This clone was counted between two and nine times. This chain links TRBV29-1 with TRBJ2-7, with a tentative D call TRBD2 (5 bases). The length of the CDR3 is 15 residues. The germline gives CDR1 SQVTM, CDR2 ANQGSEA. V lost 1 base and J 0 bases, leaving 13 bases between the germline ends. The CDR3 region is CSVEGSAGPSYEQYF. The CDR3 DNA sequence: TGCAGCGTTGAAGGTAGCGCCGGACCCTCCTACGAGCAGTACTTC.

The rearrangement uses TRBV7-6 and TRBJ2-7; 8 nucleotides align to TRBD1. The CDR3 is 14 amino acids. Germline V CDR1 and CDR2: SGHVS, FNYEAQ. The V segment lost 3 bases and the J segment 2 bases; nucleotides outside the gene matches: 3. The DNA for the CDR3 is TGTGCCAGCAGCTTGGGACAGGTTACCTACGAGCAGTACTTC. Its translation is CASSLGQVTYEQYF.

This chain connects TRBV27 to TRBJ1-6; D perhaps matches TRBD1 (5 bases). V lost 5 bases and J 4 bases, leaving 9 bases between the germline ends. The CDR3 contains 14 residues. Germline lookup yields CDR1 MNHEY and CDR2 SMNVEV (reference sequence). The CDR3 region is CASSVQEYNSPLHF. The CDR3, as DNA: TGTGCCAGCAGTGTACAGGAATATAATTCACCCCTCCACTTT.

This chain joins TRBV9 and TRBJ1-2; 9 bases map to TRBD1. J gave up 6 bases and V 3 bases, and 6 bases lay outside the gene matches. The CDR3 is 14 residues long. Germline CDR1 SGDLS, CDR2 YYNGEE. CDR3 residues: CASSAQGAVNGYTF. CDR3 nucleotides: TGTGCCAGCAGCGCACAGGGGGCGGTGAATGGCTACACCTTC.

CDR3 DNA: TGTGCCAGCGGAACCGGGACCGGGGGGGCTTTCTTT. This gives the protein CASGTGTGGAFF. The V gene is TRBV6-1, the J gene TRBJ1-1, with a possible D match to TRBD1 (5 bases). Germline loops: CDR1 MNHNS, CDR2 SASEGT. Trimming pared 8 bases from V and 11 bases from J, leaving 18 bases between. CDR3 length: 12 residues.

This clone showed up just a few times. The gene calls are TRBV29-1 and TRBJ1-5; no clear D. The CDR3 runs to 12 residues. Trimming removed 6 bases at V and 6 bases at J, with 12 bases between. CDR1 and CDR2 (germline): SQVTM, ANQGSEA. DNA of the CDR3: TGCAGCGTCGCGTCTACGGGTCAGCCCCAGCATTTT. It encodes CSVASTGQPQHF.

The chain combines TRBV19 with TRBJ2-4, with 14 bases identical to TRBD2. The CDR3 length is 15 residues. Germline trimming cut 4 bases from V and 8 bases from J; bases unmatched to any gene: 4. CDR1 is LNHDA, CDR2 SQIVND, per germline (reference sequence). CDR3 DNA: TGTGCCAGTAGTAGGGGACTAGCGGGGGTGGACATTCAGTACTTC. Translating it yields CASSRGLAGVDIQYF.

This sequence joins TRBV6-5 and TRBJ1-2; TRBD1 is a possible D gene (5 bases). Trimming took 2 bases from V and 5 from J, leaving 12 bases between them. Germline lookup yields CDR1 MNHEY and CDR2 SVGAGI. The CDR3 is made up of 14 amino acids. CDR3 protein: CASSYDRRAYGYTF. CDR3 in DNA: TGTGCCAGCAGTTACGATCGCAGGGCTTATGGCTACACCTTC.

The chain carries TRBV6-5 and TRBJ2-3; 10 bases map to TRBD2. V was clipped by 5 bases and J by 6 bases; unmatched bases: 2. Germline values: CDR1 MNHEY, CDR2 SVGAGI. CDR3 length: 13 amino acids. The CDR3: CASSQTSGDTQYF. The CDR3 bases are TGTGCCAGCAGTCAGACTAGCGGGGATACGCAGTATTTT.

This clone was picked up one time. This CDR3 reads CSVEEARDRVIETQYF. CDR3 sequence (DNA): TGCAGCGTTGAAGAGGCCCGAGACAGGGTAATCGAGACCCAGTACTTC. V usage is TRBV29-1 and J usage is TRBJ2-5; 7 positions match TRBD1. Germline V CDR1 and CDR2: SQVTM, ANQGSEA. J was trimmed by 5 bases and V by 0 bases; bases with no gene match: 12. The CDR3 totals 16 residues.

This chain connects TRBV7-3 to TRBJ2-3; possibly TRBD2 for D (5 bases). Trimming stripped 0 bases from V and 2 bases from J, with 9 bases between. The CDR3 spans 15 residues. The V gene's germline CDR1 is SGHTA and CDR2 FQGTGA. The CDR3 bases are TGTGCCAGCAGCTTAACTAGCGAGGCCACAGATACGCAGTATTTT. This translates into CASSLTSEATDTQYF.

The chain carries TRBV9 and TRBJ2-2, with TRBD2 matching over 10 bases. The CDR3 has 16 amino acids. CDR1 is SGDLS, CDR2 YYNGEE, per germline. V trimming: 4 bases; J trimming: 1 base; junction bases outside the gene matches: 4. In DNA, the CDR3 is TGTGCCAGCAGCACGGGACTAGCGTTGAACACCGGGGAGCTGTTTTTT. As protein: CASSTGLALNTGELFF.

V is TRBV6-5 and J is TRBJ2-3; 8 nucleotides agree with TRBD1. J gave up 0 bases and V 4 bases, and 6 bases lay outside the gene matches. Germline values: CDR1 MNHEY, CDR2 SVGAGI. The CDR3 covers 16 residues. The CDR3 DNA reads as TGTGCCAGCAGTTCCACAGGGGGTTGGAGCACAGATACGCAGTATTTT. It encodes CASSSTGGWSTDTQYF.

The gene calls are TRBV20-1 and TRBJ1-2; D is possibly TRBD1 (5 bases). The CDR3 is 11 amino acids. V dropped 5 bases and J dropped 3 bases, with 7 bases sitting between them. Germline values: CDR1 DFQATT, CDR2 SNEGSKA (reference sequence). CDR3 coding DNA: TGCAGTGCTGGGGGGTACTATGGCTACACCTTC. It translates to CSAGGYYGYTF.

CDR3 in amino acids: CASSLNRGGGYGTDTQYF. DNA of the CDR3: TGTGCCAGCAGCTTGAATCGGGGGGGCGGTTACGGCACAGATACGCAGTATTTT. This chain links TRBV5-4 with TRBJ2-3; 8 nucleotides line up with TRBD2. Germline lookup yields CDR1 SGHNT and CDR2 YYREEE (reference sequence). The CDR3 consists of 18 residues. V was pared by 1 base and J by 1 base, with 11 bases of the junction left unmatched.

This clone was picked up one time. This rearrangement joins TRBV11-2 to TRBJ2-3, with D maybe TRBD2 (5 bases). The V gene's germline CDR1 is SGHAT and CDR2 FQNNGV. Trimming removed 3 bases from V and 0 bases from J, with 10 bases in between. CDR3 length: 15 residues. CDR3 in DNA: TGTGCCAGCAGCTTCCACGGGGTTAGCACAGATACGCAGTATTTT. Translation gives CASSFHGVSTDTQYF. The full variable domain, rest sourced from reference TRBV11-2 and TRBJ2-3, is EAGVAQSPRYKIIEKRQSVAFWCNPISGHATLYWYQQILGQGPKLLIQFQNNGVVDDSQLPKDRFSAERLKGVDSTLKIQPAKLEDSAVYLCASSFHGVSTDTQYFGPGTRLTVL.

The J gene is TRBJ1-6, the V gene TRBV4-2; 7 nucleotides agree with TRBD1. Per the germline V gene, CDR1 is LGHNA and CDR2 is YNFKEQ. CDR3 length: 13 amino acids. Trimming took 4 bases from V and 7 from J; bases not matched to a gene: 1. The CDR3, as DNA: TGTGCCAGCAGCCGGGACAGAAATTCACCCCTCCACTTT. It is translated as CASSRDRNSPLHF.

The V gene is TRBV7-2, the J gene TRBJ2-1; 8 bases line up with TRBD2. Losses at the gene ends were 1 base for V and 7 bases for J; bases not matched to a gene: 3. CDR1 SGHTA and CDR2 FQGNSA come from the germline V gene. The CDR3 consists of 14 residues. CDR3 region: CASSLGVAGNEQFF. CDR3 sequence (DNA): TGTGCCAGCAGCTTAGGTGTAGCGGGGAATGAGCAGTTCTTC.

The chain has TRBV11-2 and TRBJ2-7; 7 bases line up with TRBD1. The CDR3 has 14 residues. Germline loops: CDR1 SGHAT, CDR2 FQNNGV. Trimming took 4 bases from V and 0 from J; bases not matched to a gene: 3. DNA of the CDR3: TGTGCCAGCAGCTACCGGACAGGCTCCTACGAGCAGTACTTC. Encoded protein: CASSYRTGSYEQYF.

A single count supports this clone. CDR3 sequence: CASSEATAPTF. CDR3 DNA sequence: TGTGCCAGCAGTGAAGCTACAGCCCCAACCTTC. The chain is built from TRBV2 and TRBJ1-2; D is unresolved. The V end was cut by 0 bases, the J end by 14 bases, with 10 bases between. The germline gives CDR1 SNHLY, CDR2 FYNNEI. The CDR3 has 11 residues. Looking up the rest from reference TRBV2 and TRBJ1-2 gives the full variable domain: EPEVTQTPSHQVTQMGQEVILRCVPISNHLYFYWYRQILGQKVEFLVSFYNNEISEKSEIFDDQFSVERPDGSNFTLKIRSTKLEDSAMYFCASSEATAPTFGSGTRLTVV.

For this clone: Likely a read error: the CDR3 ends without its conserved phenylalanine or tryptophan. V is TRBV7-9 and J is TRBJ2-7; TRBD2 matches at 8 bases. The CDR3 totals 16 residues. Germline assignment: CDR1 SEHNR and CDR2 FQNEAQ (reference sequence). J was trimmed by 5 bases and V by 5 bases; bases with no gene match: 14. The DNA of the CDR3 is TGTGCCAGCAGCCGGGAGGGGGGCGCCGAGAGTCACGAGCAGTACCTC. This sequence encodes CASSREGGAESHEQYL.

The table lists this clone with a count of one. Here the CDR3 reads CASSYEGGVKPQHF. The DNA for the CDR3 is TGTGCCAGCAGTTACGAAGGGGGCGTCAAGCCCCAGCATTTT. The chain recombines TRBV6-6 with TRBJ1-5; 7 positions agree with TRBD1. V lost 2 bases, J lost 8 bases, and 6 bases stayed unmatched. Per germline, CDR1 MNHNY and CDR2 SVGAGI (reference sequence). CDR3 length: 14 amino acids.

This clone was seen only once. The chain uses TRBV4-2 and TRBJ2-3; D not resolved. V was trimmed by 0 bases and J by 5 bases, leaving 3 bases between them. The CDR3 has 12 amino acids. CDR1 LGHNA and CDR2 YNFKEQ come from the germline V gene. In DNA form, the CDR3 reads TGTGCCAGCAGCCAAGATAAAGATACGCAGTATTTT. Encoded protein: CASSQDKDTQYF.

The chain joins TRBV27 to TRBJ2-1, with 9 nucleotides matching TRBD2. J gave up 9 bases and V 3 bases, and 9 bases lay outside the gene matches. The CDR3 contains 15 residues. Per the germline V gene, CDR1 is MNHEY and CDR2 is SMNVEV (reference sequence). The CDR3 sequence: CASSFRREGQTEQFF. CDR3 DNA: TGTGCCAGCAGTTTCCGGCGGGAGGGCCAGACTGAGCAGTTCTTC.

This chain links TRBV30 with TRBJ1-2; a weak D match, TRBD1 (5 bases). The CDR3 sequence is 13 residues long. V was pared by 0 bases and J by 4 bases, with 9 bases between. Germline CDR1 and CDR2: GTSNPN and SVGIG (reference sequence). CDR3 amino acids: CAWSVSRAYGYTF. The CDR3 nucleotides read TGTGCCTGGAGTGTTAGCAGGGCCTATGGCTACACCTTC.

J is TRBJ1-1 and V is TRBV28; D is ambiguous. The CDR3 is made up of 12 amino acids. Germline V gene data show CDR1 as MDHEN and CDR2 as SYDVKM. The V end lost 5 bases, the J end lost 5 bases, and 9 bases lay between the germline ends. The CDR3 nucleotides are TGTGCCAGCAGTATTAGAATTACTGAAGCTTTCTTT. Residues: CASSIRITEAFF.

This sequence joins TRBV9 and TRBJ1-1; D is possibly TRBD1 (6 bases). The germline V gene encodes CDR1 SGDLS and CDR2 YYNGEE. The V gene lost 0 bases and the J gene lost 10 bases, with 22 bases spanning the gap. The CDR3 sequence is 16 residues long. The DNA of the CDR3 is TGTGCCAGCAGCGTAGACGGTAATCCAGGGGCCGAGAGAGCTTTCTTT. Translated, it gives CASSVDGNPGAERAFF.

V and J are TRBV4-3 and TRBJ1-2; D gene ambiguous. Trimming shortened V by 2 bases and J by 2 bases, and 12 bases separated the two germline ends. The CDR3 totals 15 residues. CDR1 and CDR2 (germline): LGHNA, YSLEER. This CDR3 is CASSQRTRENYGYTF. The CDR3 region has the DNA TGCGCCAGCAGCCAACGCACGAGGGAGAACTATGGCTACACCTTC.

The rearrangement links TRBV7-8 to TRBJ2-1, with a possible D match to TRBD2 (5 bases). The germline CDR1 and CDR2 sequences are SGHVS and FQNEAQ. Trimming left V 5 bases short and J 8 bases short, with 16 bases between. The CDR3 sequence is 14 residues long. The CDR3 loop reads CASSHGGGGYEQFF. CDR3 DNA: TGTGCCAGCAGCCACGGCGGAGGTGGCTATGAGCAGTTCTTC.

This sequence joins TRBV12-5 and TRBJ2-2, with a weak D call TRBD1 (5 bases). Per germline, CDR1 LGHNT and CDR2 FRNRAP. Trimming shortened V by 0 bases and J by 7 bases, and 21 bases separated the two germline ends. This CDR3 region has 18 residues. The CDR3 here is CASGLVLGGAGSGGELFF. The CDR3 DNA is TGTGCTAGTGGTTTGGTATTGGGTGGGGCAGGGTCAGGCGGGGAGCTGTTTTTT. Full variable domain (rest looked up from reference TRBV12-5 and TRBJ2-2): DARVTQTPRHKVTEMGQEVTMRCQPILGHNTVFWYRQTMMQGLELLAYFRNRAPLDDSGMPKDRFSAEMPDATLATLKIQPSEPRDSAVYFCASGLVLGGAGSGGELFFGEGSRLTVL.